The sequence of this T cell receptor (beta chain) was determined in a study of T-cell memory formation after mild COVID-19. Study context: TCR clusters were mostly donor specific.

Points from the study as a whole: Within pre-infection memory, some responding clones were found, suggesting cross-reactive memory joined.

Constant-segment primers were used for 5'RACE, and the resulting TCR alpha and TCR beta cDNA libraries carried sample barcodes and UMIs. TCRdb fed the 5' RACE reads into MiXCR, producing one record per CDR3 protein. This sample has roughly 480,000 distinct CDR3 sequences, with around 27% found just once. This clonotype was picked up many times. Its antigen is unknown. CDR3 size: 12 residues. Germline values: CDR1 SGHRS, CDR2 YFSETQ. Trimming pared 4 bases from V and 8 bases from J, leaving 10 bases between. The clonotype comes from an adult woman who had mild COVID-19 (a few samples of this study predate the infection). Cell type and time point are not known. V is TRBV5-1 and J is TRBJ2-1; D ambiguous. The sequencing input was PBMCs or a T cell subset sorted from them (not recorded which). Here the CDR3 reads CASSPTIDEQFF. The CDR3 nucleotides read TGCGCCAGCAGCCCAACGATAGATGAGCAGTTCTTC.